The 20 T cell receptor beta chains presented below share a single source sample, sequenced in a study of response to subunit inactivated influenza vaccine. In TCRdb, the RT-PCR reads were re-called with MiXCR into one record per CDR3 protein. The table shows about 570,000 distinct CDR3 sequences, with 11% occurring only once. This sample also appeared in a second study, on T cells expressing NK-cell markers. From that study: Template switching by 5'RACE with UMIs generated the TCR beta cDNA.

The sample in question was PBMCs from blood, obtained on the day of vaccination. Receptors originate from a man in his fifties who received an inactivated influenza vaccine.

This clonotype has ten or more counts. CDR3 nucleotides: TGTGCCAGCAGCTACGGGACAGGGAATGAGCAGTTCTTC. Its translation is CASSYGTGNEQFF. The chain has TRBV7-2 and TRBJ2-1, with 9 nucleotides matching TRBD1. Germline CDR1 SGHTA, CDR2 FQGNSA. The CDR3 spans 13 residues. Losses at the gene ends were 4 bases for V and 7 bases for J; bases not matched to a gene: 2.

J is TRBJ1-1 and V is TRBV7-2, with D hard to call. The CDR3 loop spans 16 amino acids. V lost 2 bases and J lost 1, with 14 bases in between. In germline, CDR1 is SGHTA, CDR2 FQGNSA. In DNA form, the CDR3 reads TGTGCCAGCAGCTTAAGAAGTGCCGGATGGAACACTGAAGCTTTCTTT. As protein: CASSLRSAGWNTEAFF.

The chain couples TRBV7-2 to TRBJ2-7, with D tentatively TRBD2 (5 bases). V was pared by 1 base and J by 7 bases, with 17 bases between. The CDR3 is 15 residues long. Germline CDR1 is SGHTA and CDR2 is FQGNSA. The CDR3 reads CASSLGGPSSGEQYF. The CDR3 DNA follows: TGTGCCAGCAGCTTAGGAGGGCCATCATCGGGGGAGCAGTACTTC. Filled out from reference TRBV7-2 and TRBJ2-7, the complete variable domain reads GAGVSQSPSNKVTEKGKDVELRCDPISGHTALYWYRQSLGQGLEFLIYFQGNSAPDKSGLPSDRFSAERTGGSVSTLTIQRTQQEDSAVYLCASSLGGPSSGEQYFGPGTRLTVT.

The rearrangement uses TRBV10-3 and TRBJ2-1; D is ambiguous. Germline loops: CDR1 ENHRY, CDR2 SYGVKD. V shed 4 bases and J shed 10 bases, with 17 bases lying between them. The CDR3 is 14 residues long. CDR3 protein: CAISAQVPPEEQFF. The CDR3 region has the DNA TGTGCCATCAGTGCGCAAGTTCCCCCCGAAGAGCAGTTCTTC.

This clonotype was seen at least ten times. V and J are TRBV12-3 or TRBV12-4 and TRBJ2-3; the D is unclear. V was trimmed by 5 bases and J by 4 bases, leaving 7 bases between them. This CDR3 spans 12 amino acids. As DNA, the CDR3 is TGTGCCAGCAGTCAGGCCCCAGATACGCAGTATTTT. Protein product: CASSQAPDTQYF.

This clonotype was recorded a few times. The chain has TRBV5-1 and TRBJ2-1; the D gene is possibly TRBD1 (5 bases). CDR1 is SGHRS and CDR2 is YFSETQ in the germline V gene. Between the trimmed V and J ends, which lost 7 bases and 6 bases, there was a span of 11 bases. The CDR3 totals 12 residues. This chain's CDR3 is CASFDSLNEQFF. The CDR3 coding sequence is TGCGCCAGCTTCGACAGCCTCAATGAGCAGTTCTTC.

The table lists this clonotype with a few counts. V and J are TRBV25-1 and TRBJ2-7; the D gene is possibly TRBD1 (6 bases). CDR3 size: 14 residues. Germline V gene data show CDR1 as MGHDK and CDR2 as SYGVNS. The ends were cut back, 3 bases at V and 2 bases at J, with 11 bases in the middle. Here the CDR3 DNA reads TGTGCCAGCAGTGAGGCAGGGGTCCCCTACGAGCAGTACTTC. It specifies CASSEAGVPYEQYF.

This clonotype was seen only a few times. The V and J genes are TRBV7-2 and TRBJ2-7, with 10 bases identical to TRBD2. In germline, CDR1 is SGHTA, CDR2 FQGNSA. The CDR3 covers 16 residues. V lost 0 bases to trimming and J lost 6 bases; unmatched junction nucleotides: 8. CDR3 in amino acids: CASSLAGLAGAVEQYF. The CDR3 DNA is TGTGCCAGCAGCTTAGCTGGCCTAGCGGGAGCGGTCGAGCAGTACTTC.

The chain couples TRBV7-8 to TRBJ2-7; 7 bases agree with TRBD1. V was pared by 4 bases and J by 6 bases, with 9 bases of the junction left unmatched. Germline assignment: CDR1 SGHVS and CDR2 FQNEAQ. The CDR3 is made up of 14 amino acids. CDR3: CASSSGQLSGEQYF. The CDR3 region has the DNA TGTGCCAGCAGCTCGGGACAGCTATCGGGCGAGCAGTACTTC.

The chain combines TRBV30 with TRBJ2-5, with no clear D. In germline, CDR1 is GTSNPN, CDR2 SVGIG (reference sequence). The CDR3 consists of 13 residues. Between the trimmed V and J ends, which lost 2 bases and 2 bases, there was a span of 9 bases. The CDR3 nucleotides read TGTGCCTGGAGTCTAGGAGTACAAGAGACCCAGTACTTC. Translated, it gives CAWSLGVQETQYF.

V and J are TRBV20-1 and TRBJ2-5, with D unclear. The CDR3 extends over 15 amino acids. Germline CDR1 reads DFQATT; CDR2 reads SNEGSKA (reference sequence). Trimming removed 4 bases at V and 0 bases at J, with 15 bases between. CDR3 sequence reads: CSATPRRMNQETQYF. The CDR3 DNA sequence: TGCAGTGCTACTCCGCGGCGGATGAACCAAGAGACCCAGTACTTC.

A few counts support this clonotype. The CDR3 nucleotides read TGCAGTGCCGCAGGGGCACAAGACACTGAAGCTTTCTTT. It is translated as CSAAGAQDTEAFF. The chain carries TRBV20-1 and TRBJ1-1; possible D gene TRBD1, 6 bases. V gave up 6 bases and J gave up 3 bases, with 14 bases separating them. This CDR3 region has 13 residues. Germline V gene lookup returns CDR1 DFQATT and CDR2 SNEGSKA (reference sequence).

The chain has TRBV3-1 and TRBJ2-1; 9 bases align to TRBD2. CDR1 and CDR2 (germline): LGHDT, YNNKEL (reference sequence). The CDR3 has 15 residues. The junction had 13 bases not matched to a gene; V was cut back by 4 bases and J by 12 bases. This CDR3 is CASSRSGSLPRAQFF. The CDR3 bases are TGTGCCAGCAGCCGTAGCGGGAGCCTCCCACGGGCGCAGTTCTTC.

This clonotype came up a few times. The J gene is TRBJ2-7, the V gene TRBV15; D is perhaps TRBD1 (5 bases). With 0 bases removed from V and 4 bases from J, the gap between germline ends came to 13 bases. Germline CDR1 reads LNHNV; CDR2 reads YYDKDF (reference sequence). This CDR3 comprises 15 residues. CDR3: CATSRDLARVYEQYF. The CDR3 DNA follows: TGTGCCACCAGCAGAGATCTGGCCAGGGTGTACGAGCAGTACTTC.

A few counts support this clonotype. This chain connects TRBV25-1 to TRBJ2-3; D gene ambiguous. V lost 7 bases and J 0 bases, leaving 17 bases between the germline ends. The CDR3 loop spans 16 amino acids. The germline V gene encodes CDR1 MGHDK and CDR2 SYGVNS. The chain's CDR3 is CASTGPFFGSTDTQYF. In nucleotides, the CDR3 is TGTGCCAGCACCGGTCCCTTTTTTGGAAGCACAGATACGCAGTATTTT.

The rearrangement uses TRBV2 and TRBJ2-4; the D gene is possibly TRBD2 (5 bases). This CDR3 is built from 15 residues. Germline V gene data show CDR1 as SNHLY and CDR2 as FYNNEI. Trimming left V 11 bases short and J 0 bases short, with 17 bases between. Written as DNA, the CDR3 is TGTGCCTCCTCGCGGGCCAGGCTAGCCAAAAACATTCAGTACTTC. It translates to CASSRARLAKNIQYF.

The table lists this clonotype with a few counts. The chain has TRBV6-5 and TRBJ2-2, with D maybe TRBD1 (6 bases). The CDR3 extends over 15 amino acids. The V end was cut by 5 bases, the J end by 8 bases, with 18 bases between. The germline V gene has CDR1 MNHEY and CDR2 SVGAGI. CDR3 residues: CASSHPGHGLGELFF. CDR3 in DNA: TGTGCCAGCAGTCACCCGGGACACGGCTTAGGGGAGCTGTTTTTT.

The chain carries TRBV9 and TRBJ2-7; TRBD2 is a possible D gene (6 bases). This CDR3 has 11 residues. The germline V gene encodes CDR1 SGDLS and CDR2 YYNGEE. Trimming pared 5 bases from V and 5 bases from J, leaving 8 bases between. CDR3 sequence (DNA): TGTGCCAGCAGGTGGGGGGACGAGCAGTACTTC. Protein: CASRWGDEQYF.

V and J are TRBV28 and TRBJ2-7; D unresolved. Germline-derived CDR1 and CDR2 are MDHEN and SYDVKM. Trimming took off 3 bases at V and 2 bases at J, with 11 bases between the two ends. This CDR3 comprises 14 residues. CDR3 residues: CASSLGQQPYEQYF. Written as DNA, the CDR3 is TGTGCCAGCAGTTTGGGCCAGCAGCCCTACGAGCAGTACTTC.

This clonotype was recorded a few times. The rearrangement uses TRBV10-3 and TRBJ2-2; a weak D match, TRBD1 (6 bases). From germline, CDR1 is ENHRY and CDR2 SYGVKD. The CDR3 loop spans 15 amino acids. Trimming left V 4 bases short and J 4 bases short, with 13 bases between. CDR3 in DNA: TGTGCCATCAGTGTGGGGCAGGGGCCCACCGGGGAGCTGTTTTTT. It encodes CAISVGQGPTGELFF.